This note documents a single T cell receptor beta chain sequence. This record comes from a study of blood T cell repertoires in COVID-19. Study in general: PBMCs, B-cell-depleted T cells, or T cells provided the cDNA or gDNA that made up the material.

Sequencing was performed with immunoSEQ multiplex PCR; in TCRdb, only in-frame clones are kept and a portion is missing. The sample consists of roughly 120,000 clones, just under 85% of them appearing once. The receptor was derived from a man aged 70-80 years with active or convalescent COVID-19. The specimen was peripheral blood.

The CDR3 coding sequence is TGTGCCAGCAGCTTAGATACAGGCAGCACTGAAGCTTTCTTT. Its translation: CASSLDTGSTEAFF. The chain joins TRBV7-9 to TRBJ1-1; D possibly corresponds to TRBD1 (5 bases). Germline V CDR1 and CDR2: SEHNR, FQNEAQ (reference sequence). Trimming left V 1 base short and J 4 bases short, with 10 bases between. The CDR3 loop spans 14 amino acids.